The 17 T cell receptor beta chains given below trace back to one sample, sequenced in a study of T cells after yellow fever vaccination. TCRdb analysed the 5' RACE reads with MiXCR anew, one entry per CDR3 protein. The table has 610,000 or so distinct CDR3 sequences, roughly an eighth seen once. The sample in question was PBMCs, obtained on the day of the yellow fever booster vaccination. The origin of the receptors is a man aged 30 to 45 who received the YFV17D yellow fever vaccine.

This chain connects TRBV2 to TRBJ2-1, with unresolved D. The germline CDR1 and CDR2 sequences are SNHLY and FYNNEI. The CDR3 is 11 residues long. The V and J ends lost 6 bases and 9 bases respectively, with 9 bases between them. CDR3 in DNA: TGTGCCAGCAGAAGCCTCGGTGAGCAGTTCTTC. It is translated as CASRSLGEQFF.

The V gene is TRBV15, the J gene TRBJ2-7, with D possibly being TRBD2 (6 bases). V was pared by 4 bases and J by 7 bases, with 14 bases between. This CDR3 region has 13 residues. In germline, CDR1 is LNHNV, CDR2 YYDKDF (reference sequence). The CDR3 coding sequence is TGTGCCACCAGCACCCCCCCCGCGGGAGAGCAGTACTTC. Its protein product is CATSTPPAGEQYF.

This clonotype showed up just a few times. The CDR3 region has the DNA TGTGCCAGCAGCTTAGAACCTAGCGGGAGCTACGAGCAGTACTTC. Encoded protein: CASSLEPSGSYEQYF. This rearrangement joins TRBV7-2 to TRBJ2-7, with TRBD2 matching 10 bases. Germline loops: CDR1 SGHTA, CDR2 FQGNSA. CDR3 length: 15 residues. With V trimmed by 1 base and J by 3 bases, 3 bases remained unmatched. The variable domain in full, completed from reference TRBV7-2 and TRBJ2-7, reads GAGVSQSPSNKVTEKGKDVELRCDPISGHTALYWYRQSLGQGLEFLIYFQGNSAPDKSGLPSDRFSAERTGGSVSTLTIQRTQQEDSAVYLCASSLEPSGSYEQYFGPGTRLTVT.

The chain has TRBV6-2 or TRBV6-3 and TRBJ2-3; maybe TRBD1 (5 bases). The CDR3 covers 14 residues. V lost 2 bases and J 6 bases, leaving 12 bases between the germline ends. The germline V gene encodes CDR1 MNHEY and CDR2 SVGEGT. CDR3 DNA sequence: TGTGCCAGCAGTTACAACAGGCAGTCGGATACGCAGTATTTT. Translating it yields CASSYNRQSDTQYF.

This chain joins TRBV7-2 and TRBJ2-7; D uncertain. V lost 6 bases and J 3 bases, leaving 9 bases between the germline ends. Germline assignment: CDR1 SGHTA and CDR2 FQGNSA. The CDR3 covers 12 residues. In DNA form, the CDR3 reads TGTGCCAGCAGTCCACCCGACTACGAGCAGTACTTC. Protein sequence: CASSPPDYEQYF.

With respect to this clonotype: The germline gene is not matched at one end of the junction; a read error may be the cause. The rearrangement joins TRBV20-1 to TRBJ1-1; D remains unclear. CDR1 and CDR2 from the germline V gene are DFQATT and SNEGSKA (reference sequence). The length of the CDR3 is 14 residues. The CDR3 is CSARAGRANGEAFF. The CDR3 DNA reads TGCAGTGCCAGAGCTGGACGGGCGAACGGGGAAGCTTTCTTT.

The chain joins TRBV4-3 to TRBJ2-2; D uncertain. This CDR3 spans 15 amino acids. The V end lost 0 bases, the J end lost 4 bases, and 9 bases lay between the germline ends. Germline V CDR1 and CDR2: LGHNA, YSLEER. The CDR3 reads CASSQESWSTGELFF. CDR3 DNA: TGCGCCAGCAGCCAAGAATCCTGGTCCACCGGGGAGCTGTTTTTT.

This clonotype was detected ten times or more. The chain combines TRBV7-8 with TRBJ1-2; D unclear. Germline CDR1 and CDR2: SGHVS and FQNEAQ. The CDR3 has 12 residues. Trimming shortened V by 2 bases and J by 0 bases, and 1 base separated the two germline ends. This CDR3 is CASSLTNYGYTF. CDR3 sequence (DNA): TGTGCCAGCAGCTTAACTAACTATGGCTACACCTTC.

This clonotype was detected a few times. The chain carries TRBV6-5 and TRBJ2-3, with D possibly being TRBD1 (5 bases). This CDR3 is 14 amino acids long. Germline lookup yields CDR1 MNHEY and CDR2 SVGAGI. Trimming left V 0 bases short and J 6 bases short, with 10 bases between. The CDR3 loop reads CASSYSTASDTQYF. CDR3 DNA sequence: TGTGCCAGCAGTTACTCGACAGCATCTGATACGCAGTATTTT.

This clonotype has a handful of counts. The genes are TRBV11-2 and TRBJ2-1; D ambiguous. Germline CDR1 reads SGHAT; CDR2 reads FQNNGV. Trimming pared 2 bases from V and 0 bases from J, leaving 11 bases between. The CDR3 has 16 amino acids. The CDR3: CASSLNVGNSYNEQFF. The CDR3 DNA sequence: TGTGCCAGCAGCTTAAACGTCGGAAACTCCTACAATGAGCAGTTCTTC.

The sample holds a few counts of this clonotype. This chain links TRBV10-1 with TRBJ2-1, with a tentative D call TRBD2 (6 bases). Looked up from germline, CDR1 is WNHNN and CDR2 is SYGVQD (reference sequence). The V gene lost 6 bases and the J gene lost 4 bases, with 16 bases spanning the gap. The CDR3 has 15 amino acids. In nucleotides, the CDR3 is TGCGCCAGCAGCCAGGGACTCCTACTATACAATGAGCAGTTCTTC. Amino acids: CASSQGLLLYNEQFF.

The chain employs TRBV5-1 and TRBJ2-3; D gene ambiguous. Looked up from germline, CDR1 is SGHRS and CDR2 is YFSETQ. CDR3 size: 15 residues. Trimming stripped 2 bases from V and 6 bases from J, with 16 bases between. CDR3 loop: CASSLNRPEQDTQYF. CDR3 bases: TGCGCCAGCAGCTTAAACCGACCCGAACAGGATACGCAGTATTTT.

The CDR3 loop is CSVGQARNQPQHF. CDR3 sequence (DNA): TGCAGCGTCGGACAGGCAAGAAATCAGCCCCAGCATTTT. The chain recombines TRBV29-1 with TRBJ1-5; 7 bases fit TRBD1. Germline CDR1 reads SQVTM; CDR2 reads ANQGSEA. This CDR3 region has 13 residues. V shed 6 bases and J 4 bases; nucleotides not matched to a gene: 6.

This sequence joins TRBV7-9 and TRBJ2-2, with unresolved D. Trimming pared 7 bases from V and 5 bases from J, leaving 14 bases between. The CDR3 loop spans 14 amino acids. Germline V CDR1 and CDR2: SEHNR, FQNEAQ (reference sequence). The DNA of the CDR3 is TGTGCCAGCACCCCGTCTTTTATGACCGGGGAGCTGTTTTTT. Its translation is CASTPSFMTGELFF.

This clonotype came up a few times. The chain joins TRBV29-1 to TRBJ2-1; D not resolved. CDR1 is SQVTM and CDR2 is ANQGSEA in the germline V gene. CDR3 size: 12 residues. Trimming removed 1 base at V and 7 bases at J, with 8 bases between. The CDR3 here is CSVEVQINEQFF. CDR3 in DNA: TGCAGCGTTGAAGTCCAGATTAATGAGCAGTTCTTC.

This clonotype was observed many times. The V call is TRBV29-1, the J call TRBJ2-1, with D possibly being TRBD2 (5 bases). This CDR3 has 14 amino acids. Germline-derived CDR1 and CDR2 are SQVTM and ANQGSEA. Trimming pared 6 bases from V and 0 bases from J, leaving 12 bases between. Here the CDR3 reads CSVVLANSYNEQFF. Here the CDR3 DNA reads TGCAGCGTAGTTCTAGCAAACTCCTACAATGAGCAGTTCTTC.

This clonotype was observed many times. The genes are TRBV7-2 and TRBJ2-3, with a weak D call TRBD2 (6 bases). Between the trimmed V and J ends, which lost 1 base and 8 bases, there was a span of 16 bases. The CDR3 is 15 residues long. Germline CDR1 and CDR2: SGHTA and FQGNSA. Here the CDR3 reads CASSLGGTQEGTQYF. CDR3 nucleotide sequence: TGTGCCAGCAGCTTAGGCGGGACCCAAGAGGGTACGCAGTATTTT.